The 2 T cell receptor beta chains listed next were all sequenced from one sample in a study of T-cell reconstitution after alpha-beta-depleted transplantation in children. Preparation of the TCRbeta library was carried out with unique molecular identifiers. TCRdb re-called the PCR reads with MiXCR, one entry per CDR3 protein. Among 600,000 to 800,000 distinct CDR3 sequences listed, less than 15% were seen once. The source was PBMCs, collected before TCRalphabeta/CD19-depleted stem cell transplant. The receptors derive from a girl aged 2 to 10 with congenital amegakaryocytic thrombocytopenia, due to receive a stem cell transplant.

This clonotype was seen ten or more times. The chain employs TRBV29-1 and TRBJ2-1, with D perhaps matching TRBD2 (5 bases). Trimming took off 6 bases at V and 9 bases at J, with 12 bases between the two ends. Germline V gene lookup returns CDR1 SQVTM and CDR2 ANQGSEA. This CDR3 comprises 11 residues. The CDR3 sequence is CSVVREIEQFF. Here the CDR3 DNA reads TGCAGCGTCGTTCGGGAAATTGAGCAGTTCTTC.

This clonotype was counted many times. At one boundary the junction diverges from the germline segment, which might be a read error. This sequence joins TRBV5-1 and TRBJ1-1; D uncertain. CDR1 SGHRS and CDR2 YFSETQ come from the germline V gene. CDR3 length equals 14 residues. For the CDR3, the DNA is TGTGCCAGCAGCTTAGCAGTAATGAACACTGAAGCTTTCTTT. This encodes CASSLAVMNTEAFF.